These 25 T cell receptor beta chains share one sample of origin, sequenced in a study of identical twins. TCRdb passed the 5' RACE reads through MiXCR, listing each CDR3 protein once. This repertoire shows fewer than 900,000 distinct CDR3 sequences, about 18% found once; its top ten account for around 12%. The sample was also reused in another study, on T cells expressing NK-cell markers.

Material for sequencing was PBMCs. The receptors were sampled from a young woman in good health.

The chain uses TRBV15 and TRBJ2-1; the D gene could be TRBD1 or TRBD2 (5 bases each). The CDR3 consists of 17 residues. The V gene lost 0 bases and the J gene lost 3 bases, with 15 bases spanning the gap. Germline V gene lookup returns CDR1 LNHNV and CDR2 YYDKDF (reference sequence). The CDR3 reads CATSRDGALVIYNEQFF. CDR3 nucleotide sequence: TGTGCCACCAGCAGAGATGGGGCACTAGTGATCTACAATGAGCAGTTCTTC.

This clonotype was recorded once. The chain uses TRBV3-1 and TRBJ1-1; D not resolved. The length of the CDR3 is 13 residues. Germline lookup yields CDR1 LGHDT and CDR2 YNNKEL (reference sequence). Deletions cut 1 base from V and 6 bases from J, with 9 bases between. CDR3 loop: CASSQGLRAEAFF. The CDR3 region has the DNA TGTGCCAGCAGCCAAGGCCTTCGGGCTGAAGCTTTCTTT.

The rearrangement links TRBV27 to TRBJ1-1; a weak D match, TRBD1 (6 bases). With 0 bases removed from V and 5 bases from J, the gap between germline ends came to 13 bases. Germline CDR1 and CDR2: MNHEY and SMNVEV (reference sequence). The CDR3 consists of 15 residues. The CDR3 DNA follows: TGTGCCAGCAGTTTATCCACAGGGACGGGAACTGAAGCTTTCTTT. This codes for CASSLSTGTGTEAFF.

This clonotype was observed a handful of times. The gene calls are TRBV6-1 and TRBJ1-1, with D possibly being TRBD1 (6 bases). Looked up from germline, CDR1 is MNHNS and CDR2 is SASEGT. V lost 2 bases and J lost 5, with 9 bases in between. The CDR3 sequence is 13 residues long. CDR3 bases: TGTGCCAGCAGTGAAAGGGGGGGGACTGAAGCTTTCTTT. Translating it yields CASSERGGTEAFF.

This clonotype was counted a few times. The chain uses TRBV20-1 and TRBJ2-1; 12 bases agree with TRBD2. CDR3 size: 14 residues. Germline trimming cut 6 bases from V and 4 bases from J; bases unmatched to any gene: 4. Germline assignment: CDR1 DFQATT and CDR2 SNEGSKA (reference sequence). CDR3 nucleotides: TGCAGTGCACTCACTAGCGGGGGGTACAATGAGCAGTTCTTC. It yields the protein CSALTSGGYNEQFF.

The chain recombines TRBV5-1 with TRBJ1-1, with 9 bases lining up with TRBD1. In germline, CDR1 is SGHRS, CDR2 YFSETQ. The CDR3 contains 15 residues. The V gene end was trimmed by 2 bases and the J gene end by 5 bases; junction bases not matched to a gene: 7. The CDR3 spells CASSLIQGAGTEAFF. The CDR3 DNA follows: TGCGCCAGCAGCTTAATACAGGGGGCAGGGACTGAAGCTTTCTTT.

This clonotype was counted a single time. This chain joins TRBV20-1 and TRBJ2-7, with D possibly being TRBD1 or TRBD2 (5 bases each). V was clipped by 3 bases and J by 3 bases, with 12 bases between them. CDR1 DFQATT and CDR2 SNEGSKA come from the germline V gene (reference sequence). The CDR3 extends over 13 amino acids. CDR3 loop: CSASTGTIYEQYF. The DNA of the CDR3 is TGCAGTGCTAGTACGGGGACCATCTACGAGCAGTACTTC.

The chain carries TRBV10-3 and TRBJ1-2; D unresolved. The CDR3 is 11 amino acids. V lost 0 bases to trimming and J lost 7 bases, with 3 bases between them. Per the germline V gene, CDR1 is ENHRY and CDR2 is SYGVKD. CDR3 bases: TGTGCCATCAGTGAGTCCGGTGGCTACACCTTC. Its translation is CAISESGGYTF.

This chain uses TRBV3-1 with TRBJ2-3; the match to TRBD2 covers 10 bases. V lost 5 bases and J lost 5; bases outside the gene matches: 7. In germline, CDR1 is LGHDT, CDR2 YNNKEL (reference sequence). The CDR3 runs 15 residues. The CDR3 reads CASSLAGGQQDTQYF. The DNA for the CDR3 is TGTGCCAGCAGCTTAGCGGGAGGCCAGCAAGATACGCAGTATTTT.

The rearrangement joins TRBV19 to TRBJ2-5; 7 bases map to TRBD2. The germline V gene encodes CDR1 LNHDA and CDR2 SQIVND (reference sequence). V lost 5 bases to trimming and J lost 2 bases; unmatched junction nucleotides: 5. The CDR3 contains 14 residues. The CDR3 reads CASSAPSGQETQYF. CDR3 nucleotides: TGTGCCAGTAGTGCTCCTAGCGGACAAGAGACCCAGTACTTC.

The table lists this clonotype with many counts. This sequence joins TRBV7-9 and TRBJ1-2; 7 bases match TRBD1. This CDR3 spans 15 amino acids. J gave up 4 bases and V 5 bases, and 10 bases lay outside the gene matches. From germline, CDR1 is SEHNR and CDR2 FQNEAQ (reference sequence). The CDR3 loop reads CASSNDRVKGYGYTF. The DNA of the CDR3 is TGTGCCAGCAGCAACGACAGGGTGAAGGGCTATGGCTACACCTTC.

The chain employs TRBV19 and TRBJ2-1; 8 bases align to TRBD2. Germline trimming cut 1 base from V and 3 bases from J; bases unmatched to any gene: 5. Looked up from germline, CDR1 is LNHDA and CDR2 is SQIVND (reference sequence). This CDR3 has 16 amino acids. DNA for the CDR3: TGTGCCAGTAGTATAGTTGCACTAGCGGACTACAATGAGCAGTTCTTC. Its translation: CASSIVALADYNEQFF.

This clonotype was recorded a few times. V is TRBV20-1 and J is TRBJ1-1, with 8 positions matching TRBD1. This CDR3 spans 14 amino acids. V lost 3 bases, J lost 0 bases, and 3 bases stayed unmatched. Per the germline V gene, CDR1 is DFQATT and CDR2 is SNEGSKA (reference sequence). The CDR3 protein is CSARQGAMNTEAFF. The CDR3 bases are TGCAGTGCTAGGCAGGGGGCGATGAACACTGAAGCTTTCTTT.

This chain connects TRBV12-3 or TRBV12-4 to TRBJ2-7, with 8 nucleotides matching TRBD2. The CDR3 extends over 15 amino acids. V dropped 2 bases and J dropped 2; count of bases not matched to a gene: 5. The CDR3 reads CASSLPGGRAYEQYF. The CDR3 DNA reads as TGTGCCAGCAGTTTACCGGGGGGGAGGGCCTACGAGCAGTACTTC.

This clonotype was observed a handful of times. The chain is built from TRBV20-1 and TRBJ2-3, with TRBD2 matching over 12 bases. The length of the CDR3 is 16 residues. After removal of 5 bases from V and 2 bases from J, the junction contained 8 bases not matched to a gene. Germline V gene data show CDR1 as DFQATT and CDR2 as SNEGSKA (reference sequence). The CDR3, as DNA: TGCAGTGCTTCTCTAGCGGGAGGGCCGTTCACAGATACGCAGTATTTT. Amino acid sequence: CSASLAGGPFTDTQYF.

This chain connects TRBV12-3 or TRBV12-4 to TRBJ2-2; no clear D gene. The CDR3 totals 11 residues. The V end was cut by 8 bases, the J end by 7 bases, with 8 bases between. The CDR3 region has the DNA TGTGCCAGCCGGCAGATCGGGGAGCTGTTTTTT. Encoded protein: CASRQIGELFF.

The rearrangement joins TRBV2 to TRBJ2-7; D is ambiguous. The V end lost 7 bases, the J end lost 6 bases, and 16 bases lay between the germline ends. The length of the CDR3 is 13 residues. Germline CDR1 reads SNHLY; CDR2 reads FYNNEI. CDR3: CASNRRLNVEQYF. DNA of the CDR3: TGTGCCAGCAATAGGAGACTTAACGTCGAGCAGTACTTC.

This clonotype has a handful of counts. The chain has TRBV20-1 and TRBJ1-1, with 8 bases lining up with TRBD1. The germline V gene encodes CDR1 DFQATT and CDR2 SNEGSKA (reference sequence). Trimming removed 6 bases from V and 7 bases from J; junction bases left unmatched: 10. CDR3 size: 13 residues. CDR3 in amino acids: CSAVLTGVNEAFF. CDR3 bases: TGCAGTGCAGTCCTGACAGGGGTCAATGAAGCTTTCTTT.

In its sample, this clonotype was seen a few times. This sequence joins TRBV20-1 and TRBJ2-1; D unclear. V was pared by 4 bases and J by 10 bases, with 17 bases between. Germline values: CDR1 DFQATT, CDR2 SNEGSKA (reference sequence). The CDR3 runs to 13 residues. The CDR3 spells CSATRLAQAEQFF. The CDR3 nucleotides are TGCAGTGCTACCCGCCTCGCCCAGGCCGAGCAGTTCTTC.

The chain links TRBV9 to TRBJ2-1; D not resolved. The CDR3 spans 13 residues. Germline loops: CDR1 SGDLS, CDR2 YYNGEE. V was shortened by 7 bases and J by 1 base, with 9 bases between the two germline ends. The CDR3 region is CASERDSYNEQFF. As DNA, the CDR3 is TGTGCCAGCGAGCGAGATTCCTACAATGAGCAGTTCTTC.

V is TRBV6-2 or TRBV6-3 and J is TRBJ2-1; TRBD2 agrees at 13 bases. The junction had 5 bases not matched to a gene; V was cut back by 2 bases and J by 7 bases. The CDR3 consists of 16 residues. Germline assignment: CDR1 MNHEY and CDR2 SVGEGT. CDR3 nucleotide sequence: TGTGCCAGCAGTTACCGACTAGCGGGAGGCTGGAATGAGCAGTTCTTC. It translates to CASSYRLAGGWNEQFF.

This clonotype was counted between two and nine times. V and J are TRBV14 and TRBJ2-7, with no clear D. The CDR3 runs 14 residues. Germline CDR1 and CDR2: SGHDN and FVKESK. V was pared by 0 bases and J by 4 bases, with 10 bases between. The CDR3 reads CASSQDWGDYEQYF. In DNA form, the CDR3 reads TGTGCCAGCAGCCAAGATTGGGGTGATTACGAGCAGTACTTC.

The sample holds a few counts of this clonotype. This chain uses TRBV6-5 with TRBJ2-7; D is ambiguous. Germline CDR1 and CDR2: MNHEY and SVGAGI. The V and J ends lost 0 bases and 2 bases respectively, with 8 bases between them. CDR3 size: 14 residues. The CDR3 here is CASSYSKPTYEQYF. DNA of the CDR3: TGTGCCAGCAGTTACTCGAAACCAACCTACGAGCAGTACTTC.

The chain joins TRBV20-1 to TRBJ2-1, with D perhaps matching TRBD1 (5 bases). With 2 bases removed from V and 8 bases from J, the gap between germline ends came to 16 bases. CDR1 DFQATT and CDR2 SNEGSKA come from the germline V gene (reference sequence). The CDR3 totals 14 residues. CDR3: CSARFGQPQYEQFF. The DNA of the CDR3 is TGCAGTGCTAGATTTGGACAACCTCAATATGAGCAGTTCTTC.

The chain carries TRBV29-1 and TRBJ2-3; 7 bases fit TRBD1. CDR3 length equals 12 residues. Germline loops: CDR1 SQVTM, CDR2 ANQGSEA. Losses at the gene ends were 7 bases for V and 5 bases for J; bases not matched to a gene: 6. CDR3 sequence reads: CSARGQGDTQYF. The CDR3 DNA reads TGCAGCGCAAGGGGGCAGGGAGATACGCAGTATTTT.